A single sample gave rise to the 14 T cell receptor beta chains below, sequenced in a study of blood T cell repertoires in COVID-19. Assay used: immunoSEQ multiplex PCR; TCRdb lists only in-frame clones, some missing. The sample carries more than 9,500 clones, around 90% recorded once. Source material: peripheral blood. These receptors were collected from a man in his 70s with active COVID-19.

The rearrangement uses TRBV27 and TRBJ2-5; D is possibly TRBD1 (5 bases). The ends were cut back, 3 bases at V and 5 bases at J, with 10 bases in the middle. Germline-derived CDR1 and CDR2 are MNHEY and SMNVEV (reference sequence). The CDR3 length is 13 residues. The CDR3 region is CASSFSRAETQYF. The CDR3, as DNA: TGTGCCAGCAGTTTCTCCAGGGCGGAGACCCAGTACTTC.

The V and J genes are TRBV10-1 and TRBJ2-5; TRBD2 matches 8 bases. Unmatched junction bases numbered 4, after V lost 3 bases and J lost 1 base. The CDR3 runs 15 residues. CDR1 and CDR2 (germline): WNHNN, SYGVQD (reference sequence). CDR3 DNA: TGCGCCAGCAGTGAAGCCGGGACTAGCCAAGAGACCCAGTACTTC. It yields the protein CASSEAGTSQETQYF.

CDR3 residues: CASSTLRTGKYGYTF. CDR3 DNA sequence: TGTGCCAGTAGTACCCTCCGGACAGGGAAGTATGGCTACACCTTC. The rearrangement joins TRBV19 to TRBJ1-2; 8 positions agree with TRBD1. CDR1 is LNHDA, CDR2 SQIVND, per germline (reference sequence). CDR3 length equals 15 residues. Trimming cost V 4 bases and J 5 bases; bases outside gene matches: 9. Drawing the rest from reference TRBV19 and TRBJ1-2, the complete variable domain is DGGITQSPKYLFRKEGQNVTLSCEQNLNHDAMYWYRQDPGQGLRLIYYSQIVNDFQKGDIAEGYSVSREKKESFPLTVTSAQKNPTAFYLCASSTLRTGKYGYTFGSGTRLTVV.

The gene calls are TRBV6-5 and TRBJ1-1, with a weak D call TRBD1 (5 bases). CDR1 and CDR2 (germline): MNHEY, SVGAGI. CDR3 size: 14 residues. V gave up 6 bases and J gave up 0 bases, with 11 bases separating them. CDR3 sequence (DNA): TGTGCCAGCAGAGTCGGGGGGTTGAACACTGAAGCTTTCTTT. Protein: CASRVGGLNTEAFF.

J is TRBJ2-7 and V is TRBV27, with a possible D match to TRBD1 (6 bases). The germline CDR1 and CDR2 sequences are MNHEY and SMNVEV (reference sequence). The length of the CDR3 is 14 residues. V shed 4 bases and J shed 5 bases, with 15 bases lying between them. The CDR3 DNA follows: TGTGCCAGCAGTTACAGGGACATGATTGACGAGCAGTACTTC. Its protein product is CASSYRDMIDEQYF.

This clone has just one count. V gene TRBV3-1 (or the pseudogene TRBV3-2) combines with J gene TRBJ1-4; TRBD1 matches 12 bases. The germline gives CDR1 LGHDT, CDR2 YNNKEL (reference sequence). Unmatched junction bases numbered 3, after V lost 4 bases and J lost 6 bases. This CDR3 comprises 15 residues. The CDR3 DNA follows: TGTGCCAGCAGCCGCGGGACAGGGGGCGATGAAAAACTGTTTTTT. It yields the protein CASSRGTGGDEKLFF.

The V and J genes are TRBV4-1 and TRBJ2-7, with 7 bases fitting TRBD2. Looked up from germline, CDR1 is MGHRA and CDR2 is YSYEKL. The length of the CDR3 is 16 residues. V was pared by 2 bases and J by 3 bases, with 10 bases of the junction left unmatched. The CDR3 DNA follows: TGCGCCAGCAGCCAAATACTACAGCGGGGCGACTACGAGCAGTACTTC. Its translation: CASSQILQRGDYEQYF.

The V gene is TRBV7-2, the J gene TRBJ1-2; D uncertain. The CDR3 runs to 13 residues. Trimming removed 3 bases from V and 8 bases from J, with 13 bases in between. The germline V gene encodes CDR1 SGHTA and CDR2 FQGNSA. The CDR3 region is CASSFREGRGYTF. The DNA of the CDR3 is TGTGCCAGCAGCTTCCGGGAGGGTCGGGGCTACACCTTC.

The chain carries TRBV18 and TRBJ2-5; possible D gene TRBD1, 6 bases. Germline CDR1 and CDR2: KGHSH and LQKENI. This CDR3 contains 16 residues. V was clipped by 0 bases and J by 2 bases, with 13 bases between them. The CDR3 region has the DNA TGTGCCAGCTCACCACCCGGGACAAACAAACAAGAGACCCAGTACTTC. Translating gives CASSPPGTNKQETQYF. Variable domain in full (rest from reference TRBV18 and TRBJ2-5): NAGVMQNPRHLVRRRGQEARLRCSPMKGHSHVYWYRQLPEEGLKFMVYLQKENIIDESGMPKERFSAEFPKEGPSILRIQQVVRGDSAAYFCASSPPGTNKQETQYFGPGTRLLVL.

The genes are TRBV6-5 and TRBJ1-3; the match to TRBD1 covers 8 bases. The germline V gene encodes CDR1 MNHEY and CDR2 SVGAGI. CDR3 length equals 15 residues. Trimming removed 5 bases from V and 4 bases from J; junction bases left unmatched: 7. This CDR3 is CASSQGATSGNTIYF. The CDR3 nucleotides are TGTGCCAGCAGTCAGGGGGCTACCTCAGGAAACACCATATATTTT.

This chain links TRBV5-1 with TRBJ1-4; tentative D call: TRBD1 (5 bases). CDR3 size: 16 residues. Trimming shortened V by 0 bases and J by 3 bases, and 12 bases separated the two germline ends. Germline V gene sequence: CDR1 SGHRS, CDR2 YFSETQ. The CDR3 DNA reads as TGCGCCAGCAGCTTGGGCTCAGTCAGGGCTAATGAAAAACTGTTTTTT. Translating gives CASSLGSVRANEKLFF.

This sequence joins TRBV4-2 and TRBJ1-3; D might be TRBD1 (5 bases). Trimming pared 5 bases from V and 1 base from J, leaving 9 bases between. The germline V gene encodes CDR1 LGHNA and CDR2 YNFKEQ. This CDR3 has 14 residues. DNA for the CDR3: TGTGCCAGCAGCTTACAGGCTTCTGGAAACACCATATATTTT. Its translation is CASSLQASGNTIYF.

CDR3 amino acids: CASSEPRLYQETQYF. DNA of the CDR3: TGTGCCAGCAGTGAACCCCGACTGTACCAAGAGACCCAGTACTTC. The chain has TRBV25-1 and TRBJ2-5; no reliable D call. The CDR3 covers 15 residues. The germline CDR1 and CDR2 sequences are MGHDK and SYGVNS. The germline V and J ends were trimmed by 2 bases and 0 bases, with 10 bases remaining between them.

This chain joins TRBV27 and TRBJ1-2; 7 bases align to TRBD1. This CDR3 region has 14 residues. J was trimmed by 0 bases and V by 7 bases; bases with no gene match: 5. Germline V lookup: CDR1 MNHEY, CDR2 SMNVEV (reference sequence). The CDR3 region is CASKGQCPNYGYTF. DNA of the CDR3: TGTGCCAGCAAGGGACAGTGTCCTAACTATGGCTACACCTTC.